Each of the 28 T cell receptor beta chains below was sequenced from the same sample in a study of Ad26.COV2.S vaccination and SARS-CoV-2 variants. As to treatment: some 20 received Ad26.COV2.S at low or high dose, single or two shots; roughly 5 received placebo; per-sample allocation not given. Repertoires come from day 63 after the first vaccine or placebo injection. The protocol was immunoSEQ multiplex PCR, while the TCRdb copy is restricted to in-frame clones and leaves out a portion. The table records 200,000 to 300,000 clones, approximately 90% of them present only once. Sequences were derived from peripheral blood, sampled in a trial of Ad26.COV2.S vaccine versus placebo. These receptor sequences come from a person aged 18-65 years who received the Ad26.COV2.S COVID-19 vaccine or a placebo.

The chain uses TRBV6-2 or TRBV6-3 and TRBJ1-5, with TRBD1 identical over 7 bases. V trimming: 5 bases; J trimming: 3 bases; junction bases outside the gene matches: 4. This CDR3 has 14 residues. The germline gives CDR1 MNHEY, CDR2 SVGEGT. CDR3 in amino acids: CASSPTGNNQPQHF. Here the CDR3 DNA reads TGTGCCAGCAGTCCGACAGGGAACAATCAGCCCCAGCATTTT.

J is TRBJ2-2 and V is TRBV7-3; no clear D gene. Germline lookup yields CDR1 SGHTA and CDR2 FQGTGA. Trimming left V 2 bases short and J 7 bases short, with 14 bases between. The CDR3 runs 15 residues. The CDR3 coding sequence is TGTGCCAGCAGCTTAGACGCCGGGCAAGGCGGGGAGCTGTTTTTT. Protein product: CASSLDAGQGGELFF.

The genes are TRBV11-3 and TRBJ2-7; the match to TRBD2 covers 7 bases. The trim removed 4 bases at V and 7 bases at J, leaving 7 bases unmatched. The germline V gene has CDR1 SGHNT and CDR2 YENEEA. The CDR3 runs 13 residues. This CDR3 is CASSSAGVGEQYV. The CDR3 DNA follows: TGTGCCAGCAGCTCTGCGGGAGTGGGGGAGCAGTACGTC.

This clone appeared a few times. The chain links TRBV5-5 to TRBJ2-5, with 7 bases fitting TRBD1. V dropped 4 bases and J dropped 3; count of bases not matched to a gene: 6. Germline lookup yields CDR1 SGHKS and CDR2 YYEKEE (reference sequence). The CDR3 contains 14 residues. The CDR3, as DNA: TGTGCCAGCAGCAGTCTGGGACAGAAAGAGACCCAGTACTTC. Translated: CASSSLGQKETQYF.

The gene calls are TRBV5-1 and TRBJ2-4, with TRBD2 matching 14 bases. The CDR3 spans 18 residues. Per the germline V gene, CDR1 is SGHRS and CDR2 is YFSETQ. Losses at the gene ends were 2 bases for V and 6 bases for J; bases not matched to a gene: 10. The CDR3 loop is CASSFSPGLAGGLNIQYF. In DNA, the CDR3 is TGCGCCAGCAGCTTTTCTCCCGGACTAGCGGGGGGCCTAAACATTCAGTACTTC.

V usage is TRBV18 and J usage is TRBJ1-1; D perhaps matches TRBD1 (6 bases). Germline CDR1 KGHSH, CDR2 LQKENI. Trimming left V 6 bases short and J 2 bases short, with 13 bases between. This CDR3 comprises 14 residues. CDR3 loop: CASSPRGLNTEAFF. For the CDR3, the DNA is TGTGCCAGCTCGCCCAGGGGACTAAACACTGAAGCTTTCTTT.

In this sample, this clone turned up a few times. The CDR3 coding sequence is TGCGCCAGCAGCTTGGTCGGGGGGAGCGGCAACACCGGGGAGCTGTTTTTT. Protein sequence: CASSLVGGSGNTGELFF. This chain joins TRBV5-1 and TRBJ2-2; 7 positions agree with TRBD2. The CDR3 covers 17 residues. Per the germline V gene, CDR1 is SGHRS and CDR2 is YFSETQ. Losses at the gene ends were 0 bases for V and 2 bases for J; bases not matched to a gene: 7.

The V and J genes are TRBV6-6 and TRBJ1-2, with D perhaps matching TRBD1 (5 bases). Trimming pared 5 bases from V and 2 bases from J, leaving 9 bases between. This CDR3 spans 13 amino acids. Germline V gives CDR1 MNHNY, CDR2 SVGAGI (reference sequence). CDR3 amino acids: CASSKQANYGYTF. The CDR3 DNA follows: TGTGCCAGCAGTAAACAGGCGAACTATGGCTACACCTTC.

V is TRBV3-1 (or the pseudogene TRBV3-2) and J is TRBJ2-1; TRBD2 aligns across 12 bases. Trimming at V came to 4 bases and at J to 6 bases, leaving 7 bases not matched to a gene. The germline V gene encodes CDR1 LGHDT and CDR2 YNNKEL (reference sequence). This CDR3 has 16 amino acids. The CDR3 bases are TGTGCCAGCAGCCGAGCGCTAGCGGGGGGGATCAATGAGCAGTTCTTC. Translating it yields CASSRALAGGINEQFF.

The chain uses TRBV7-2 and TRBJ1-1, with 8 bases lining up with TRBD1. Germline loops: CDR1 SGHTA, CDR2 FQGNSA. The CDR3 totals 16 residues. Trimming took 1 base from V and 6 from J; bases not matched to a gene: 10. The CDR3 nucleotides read TGTGCCAGCAGCTTAGGCCGGACAGGGAGGTTCGCTGAAGCTTTCTTT. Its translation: CASSLGRTGRFAEAFF.

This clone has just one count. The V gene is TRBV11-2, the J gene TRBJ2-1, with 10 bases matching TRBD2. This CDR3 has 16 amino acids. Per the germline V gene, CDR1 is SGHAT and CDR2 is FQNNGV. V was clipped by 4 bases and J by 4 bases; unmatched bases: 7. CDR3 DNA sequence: TGTGCCAGCAGCTCCCGACGGACTAGCGGTTACAATGAGCAGTTCTTC. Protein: CASSSRRTSGYNEQFF.

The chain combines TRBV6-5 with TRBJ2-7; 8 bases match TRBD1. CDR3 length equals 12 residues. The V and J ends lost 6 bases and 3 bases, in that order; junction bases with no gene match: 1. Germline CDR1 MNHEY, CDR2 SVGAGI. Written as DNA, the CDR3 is TGTGCCAGCAGGACAGGGGACTACGAGCAGTACGTC. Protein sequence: CASRTGDYEQYV.

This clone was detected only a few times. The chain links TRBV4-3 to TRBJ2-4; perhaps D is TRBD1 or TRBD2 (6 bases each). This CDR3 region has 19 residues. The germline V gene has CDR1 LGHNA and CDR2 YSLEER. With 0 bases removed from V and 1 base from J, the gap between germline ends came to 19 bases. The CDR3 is CASSQEGIRGRGAKNIQYF. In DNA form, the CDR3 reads TGCGCCAGCAGCCAAGAAGGGATCCGGGGGCGAGGGGCCAAAAACATTCAGTACTTC.

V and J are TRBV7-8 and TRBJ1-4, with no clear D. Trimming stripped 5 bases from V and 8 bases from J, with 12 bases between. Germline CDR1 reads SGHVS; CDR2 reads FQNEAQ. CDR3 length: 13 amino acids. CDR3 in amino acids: CASSAGYGEKLFF. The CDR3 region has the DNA TGTGCCAGCAGCGCCGGCTATGGGGAAAAACTGTTTTTT.

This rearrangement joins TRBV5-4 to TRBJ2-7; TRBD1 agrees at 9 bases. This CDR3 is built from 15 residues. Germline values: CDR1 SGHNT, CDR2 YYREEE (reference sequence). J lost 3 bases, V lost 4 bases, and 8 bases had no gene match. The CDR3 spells CASSHPGQGIYEQYF. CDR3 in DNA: TGTGCCAGCAGCCATCCGGGACAGGGTATCTACGAGCAGTACTTC.

CDR3: CASSFTGTRGETQYF. CDR3 DNA: TGTGCCAGCAGCTTCACCGGGACTAGGGGAGAGACCCAGTACTTC. The genes are TRBV11-2 and TRBJ2-5, with 8 nucleotides matching TRBD2. J was trimmed by 4 bases and V by 3 bases; bases with no gene match: 7. Germline V gene lookup returns CDR1 SGHAT and CDR2 FQNNGV. There are 15 residues in the CDR3.

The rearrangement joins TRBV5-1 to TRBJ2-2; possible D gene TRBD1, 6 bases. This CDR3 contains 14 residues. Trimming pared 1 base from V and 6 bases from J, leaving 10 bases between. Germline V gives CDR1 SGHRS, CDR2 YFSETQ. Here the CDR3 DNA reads TGCGCCAGCAGCTTGCGGCAGGGGCCCGGGGAGCTGTTTTTT. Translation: CASSLRQGPGELFF.

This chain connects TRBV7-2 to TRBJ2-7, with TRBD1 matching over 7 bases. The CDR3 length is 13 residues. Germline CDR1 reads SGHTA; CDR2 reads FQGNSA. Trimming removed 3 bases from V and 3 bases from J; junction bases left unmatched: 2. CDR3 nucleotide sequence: TGTGCCAGCAGCTTTAACAGGGGCTACGAGCAGTACTTC. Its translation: CASSFNRGYEQYF.

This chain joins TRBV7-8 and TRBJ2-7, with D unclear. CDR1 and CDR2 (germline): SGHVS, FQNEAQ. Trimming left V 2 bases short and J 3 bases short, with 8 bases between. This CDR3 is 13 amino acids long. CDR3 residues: CASSLNAVYEQYF. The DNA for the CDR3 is TGTGCCAGCAGCTTAAACGCGGTCTACGAGCAGTACTTC.

CDR3 nucleotides: TGCAGCGTTGTGCCTAGCGGGCTCGCGAACACCGGGGAGCTGTTTTTT. Translation gives CSVVPSGLANTGELFF. The chain combines TRBV29-1 with TRBJ2-2, with 8 positions matching TRBD2. This CDR3 comprises 16 residues. V lost 4 bases and J lost 0; bases outside the gene matches: 7. Germline loops: CDR1 SQVTM, CDR2 ANQGSEA.

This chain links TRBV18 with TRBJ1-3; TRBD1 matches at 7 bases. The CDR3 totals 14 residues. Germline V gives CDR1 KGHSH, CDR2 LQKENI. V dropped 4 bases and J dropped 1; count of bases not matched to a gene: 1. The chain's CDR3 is CASSQGASGNTIYF. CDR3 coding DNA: TGTGCCAGCTCACAGGGGGCTTCTGGAAACACCATATATTTT.

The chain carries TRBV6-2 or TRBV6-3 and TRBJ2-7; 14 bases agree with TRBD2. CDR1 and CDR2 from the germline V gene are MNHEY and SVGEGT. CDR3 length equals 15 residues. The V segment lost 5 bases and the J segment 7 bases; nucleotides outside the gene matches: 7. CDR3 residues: CASSLWTSGGMEQYF. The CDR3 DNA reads TGTGCCAGCAGTCTTTGGACTAGCGGGGGGATGGAGCAGTACTTC.

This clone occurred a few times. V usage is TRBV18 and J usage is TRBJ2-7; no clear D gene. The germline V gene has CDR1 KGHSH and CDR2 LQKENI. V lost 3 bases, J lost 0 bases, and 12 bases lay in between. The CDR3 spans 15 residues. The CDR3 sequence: CASSPTNINSYEQYF. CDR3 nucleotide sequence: TGTGCCAGCTCACCGACCAATATCAACTCCTACGAGCAGTACTTC.

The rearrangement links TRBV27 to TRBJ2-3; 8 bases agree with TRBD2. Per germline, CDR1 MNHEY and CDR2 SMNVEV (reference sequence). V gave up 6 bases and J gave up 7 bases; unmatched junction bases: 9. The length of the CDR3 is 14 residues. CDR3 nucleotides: TGTGCCAGCAGCTCCCGGGGGGGCGCCTATACGCAGTATTTT. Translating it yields CASSSRGGAYTQYF.

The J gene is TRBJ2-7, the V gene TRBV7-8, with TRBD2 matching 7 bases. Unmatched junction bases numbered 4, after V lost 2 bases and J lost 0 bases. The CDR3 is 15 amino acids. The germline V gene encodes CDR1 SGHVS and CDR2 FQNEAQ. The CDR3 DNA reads TGTGCCAGCAGCTTACGGCGGGGGAGCTCCTACGAGCAGTACGTC. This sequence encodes CASSLRRGSSYEQYV.

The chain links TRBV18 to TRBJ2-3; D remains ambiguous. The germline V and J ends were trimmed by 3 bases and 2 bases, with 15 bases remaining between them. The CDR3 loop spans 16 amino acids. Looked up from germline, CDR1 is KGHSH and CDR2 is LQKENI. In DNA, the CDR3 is TGTGCCAGCTCACCCCCTCGAGGCAAATACACAGATACGCAGTATTTT. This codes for CASSPPRGKYTDTQYF.

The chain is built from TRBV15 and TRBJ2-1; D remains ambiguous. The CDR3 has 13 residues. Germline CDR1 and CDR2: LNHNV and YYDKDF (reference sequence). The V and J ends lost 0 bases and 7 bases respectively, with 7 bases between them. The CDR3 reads CATSRERFNEQFF. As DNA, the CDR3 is TGTGCCACCAGCAGAGAACGTTTTAATGAGCAGTTCTTC.

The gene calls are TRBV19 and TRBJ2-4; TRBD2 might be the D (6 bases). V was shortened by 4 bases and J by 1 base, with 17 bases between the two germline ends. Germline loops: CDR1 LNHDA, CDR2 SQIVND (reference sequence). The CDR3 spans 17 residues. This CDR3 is CASSTGTLKGAKNIQYF. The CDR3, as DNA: TGTGCCAGTAGTACCGGGACTTTGAAAGGGGCCAAAAACATTCAGTACTTC.